The clone carrying this T cell receptor (beta chain) has a count of ten or more. The antigen is undetermined. The record originates from a study of T cell repertoires in cytomegalovirus infection. CDR1 and CDR2 (germline): MGHRA, YSYEKL. The CDR3 is 14 residues long. With 4 bases removed from V and 0 bases from J, the gap between germline ends came to 10 bases. TCRdb itself ran the reads through MiXCR, one entry per CDR3 protein. The repertoire consists of more than 95,000 distinct CDR3 sequences, with about 32% occurring once and the leading ten covering 45% to 65%. The sequencing here drew on CD8+ T cells from cultured PBMCs, taken from culture after CMV antigen stimulation. This clonotype was obtained from a human donor in good health (CMV status not recorded). Some clones in this sample may be carry-over from other donors' samples. The chain employs TRBV4-1 and TRBJ2-7, with D possibly being TRBD1 (6 bases). The CDR3 DNA sequence: TGCGCCAGCAGCCCCGGACAGAGCTCCTACGAGCAGTACTTC. Translated: CASSPGQSSYEQYF.